The 6 T cell receptor beta chains presented below share a single source sample, sequenced in a study of identical twins. Each CDR3 protein is one row after TCRdb ran MiXCR on the 5' RACE reads. The sample carries approximately 670,000 distinct CDR3 sequences, around 5.7% recorded once. The material sequenced was naive T cells sorted from blood. Source of these receptors: a man between 18 and 35 years old in good health.

This clonotype has ten or more counts. The V call is TRBV12-3 or TRBV12-4, the J call TRBJ2-2; D not resolved. The ends were cut back, 8 bases at V and 5 bases at J, with 15 bases in the middle. The CDR3 consists of 14 residues. The CDR3 nucleotides are TGTGCCAGCGACTCGGGCCGTGGGACCGGGGAGCTGTTTTTT. It encodes CASDSGRGTGELFF.

In this sample, this clonotype turned up many times. V gene TRBV6-1 combines with J gene TRBJ2-2, with D possibly matching TRBD1 (6 bases). There are 16 residues in the CDR3. V dropped 8 bases and J dropped 5 bases, with 21 bases sitting between them. The V gene's germline CDR1 is MNHNS and CDR2 SASEGT. This CDR3 is CASSQGGRAFTGELFF. The CDR3 nucleotides read TGTGCCAGCTCCCAAGGGGGTAGGGCGTTTACCGGGGAGCTGTTTTTT.

This clonotype appeared a few times. J is TRBJ2-3 and V is TRBV29-1, with TRBD2 matching 9 bases. Germline V gene data show CDR1 as SQVTM and CDR2 as ANQGSEA. Trimming removed 6 bases from V and 2 bases from J; junction bases left unmatched: 6. CDR3 size: 14 residues. In DNA, the CDR3 is TGCAGCGTCAGTGGCGGGAGGGACACAGATACGCAGTATTTT. It encodes CSVSGGRDTDTQYF.

This chain links TRBV3-1 with TRBJ2-7, with 7 bases lining up with TRBD1. J gave up 3 bases and V 4 bases, and 9 bases lay outside the gene matches. Per the germline V gene, CDR1 is LGHDT and CDR2 is YNNKEL (reference sequence). The CDR3 contains 15 residues. CDR3 sequence: CASSPQGRGIYEQYV. For the CDR3, the DNA is TGTGCCAGCAGCCCCCAGGGCAGGGGGATCTACGAGCAGTACGTC.

This clonotype was counted many times. The CDR3 region has the DNA TGTGCCAGCAGTCCAGCCGGGACACTTTCCTACGAGCAGTACTTC. Encoded protein: CASSPAGTLSYEQYF. The V call is TRBV12-3 or TRBV12-4, the J call TRBJ2-7; D is perhaps TRBD1 (6 bases). Trimming cost V 5 bases and J 1 base, with 15 bases left between them. The CDR3 runs to 15 residues.

The chain is built from TRBV5-1 and TRBJ1-2; tentatively, D is TRBD1 (5 bases). The CDR3 is 14 residues long. The germline V gene has CDR1 SGHRS and CDR2 YFSETQ. Trimming stripped 4 bases from V and 4 bases from J, with 14 bases between. Here the CDR3 DNA reads TGCGCCAGCAGCGCATCCGGGACTCCCTATGGCTACACCTTC. This gives the protein CASSASGTPYGYTF. Complete variable domain (other parts from reference TRBV5-1 and TRBJ1-2): KAGVTQTPRYLIKTRGQQVTLSCSPISGHRSVSWYQQTPGQGLQFLFEYFSETQRNKGNFPGRFSGRQFSNSRSEMNVSTLELGDSALYLCASSASGTPYGYTFGSGTRLTVV.